Listed below are T cell receptor beta chains from one sample, sequenced in a study of cytomegalovirus exposure and HLA in healthy donors. Method: immunoSEQ multiplex PCR; TCRdb's copy keeps in-frame clones and lacks some. The table shows 350,000 or so clones, with roughly 90% occurring only once. Sequencing was performed on PBMCs. The receptors stem from a young woman in good health and CMV-seronegative. Each CDR3 is given with its conserved first and last residue. The D gene is left open where the match is weak. Size is stated for part of the rows, as once, few or many counts, or as a class when the clone is expanded.

>TRBV30|TRBJ1-1|few|-
TGTGCCTGGAGTTCCATTACGGGGAGTCCGGGAGCTTTCTTT
CAWSSITGSPGAFF
>TRBV7-2|TRBJ1-2|-|TRBD1
TGTGCCAGCAGCTTATCCCGGGACAGTTTTAACTATGGCTACACCTTC
CASSLSRDSFNYGYTF
>TRBV18|TRBJ1-5|-|-
TGTGCCAGCTCACAGGGGAGCGGGGGCGCGGATCAGCCCCAGCATTTT
CASSQGSGGADQPQHF
>TRBV9|TRBJ2-1|once|TRBD2
TGTGCCAGCAGCGTGGCGGGAGTAATCCCCAATGAGCAGTTCTTC
CASSVAGVIPNEQFF
>TRBV4-1|TRBJ2-5|-|TRBD1
TGCGCCAGCAGCCAAGACTGGGACAGGGGGCTGTTGAAAGAGACCCAGTACTTC
CASSQDWDRGLLKETQYF
>TRBV7-9|TRBJ2-7|once|-
TGTGCCAGCAGCCCCGCGAGCCGATCCTACGAGCAGTACTTC
CASSPASRSYEQYF
>TRBV19|TRBJ2-7|-|-
TGTGCCAGTAGTATAGAATTGTCGGGGGAAACCCACTACGAGCAGTACTTC
CASSIELSGETHYEQYF
>TRBV9|TRBJ2-7|-|TRBD1
TGTGCCAGCAGCGTTAGGGACAGTCGTAACTACGAGCAGTACTTC
CASSVRDSRNYEQYF
>TRBV29-1|TRBJ1-4|-|TRBD1
TGCAGCGTACTAATCCGGGACAGGGGGCTCGAAAAACTGTTTTTT
CSVLIRDRGLEKLFF
>TRBV6-5|TRBJ1-2|few|-
TGTGCCAGCAGTCCTGTCAGGGGCTACACCTTC
CASSPVRGYTF
>TRBV27|TRBJ2-7|-|-
TGTGCCAGCGCCTTGGGGAGAAACTCCTACGAGCAGTACTTC
CASALGRNSYEQYF
>TRBV2|TRBJ2-3|-|-
TGTGCCAGCAGCCCCTCCGGGACCAGGAGGGGTACGCAGTATTTT
CASSPSGTRRGTQYF
>TRBV6-5|TRBJ2-3|-|-
TGTGCCAGCAGTCGACTGGCCGCCCCGGATACGCAGTATTTT
CASSRLAAPDTQYF
>TRBV13|TRBJ2-7|once|TRBD1
TGTGCCAGCAGCTACGGGGACAGCTCCTACGAGCAGTACTTC
CASSYGDSSYEQYF
>TRBV27|TRBJ2-7|-|-
TGTGCCAGCAGCCCAACACCAAACCTTAACTCCTACGAGCAGTACTTC
CASSPTPNLNSYEQYF
>TRBV21-1|TRBJ2-7|-|-
TGTGCCAGCAGCAATCTGGAGAGCTGGAACTTC
CASSNLESWNF
>TRBV7-2|TRBJ1-5|-|-
TGTGCCAGCAGCCCTCAGGGTGTGTCTAGCAATCAGCCCCAGCATTTT
CASSPQGVSSNQPQHF
>TRBV9|TRBJ2-5|-|-
TGTGCCAGCAGCCCATGGAGGGGTAGGGAGACCCAGTACTTC
CASSPWRGRETQYF
>TRBV2|TRBJ2-1|-|TRBD2
TGTGCTCCCTCCCGGGACTACACTCCGGGTGAGCAGTTCTTC
CAPSRDYTPGEQFF
>TRBV29-1|TRBJ2-7|-|-
TGCAGCGTTGAGGTTCAGGGGTTGACGCAGTACTTC
CSVEVQGLTQYF
>TRBV6-5|TRBJ1-5|once|-
TGTGCCAGCAGCATTGACAGCCGCAATCAGCCCCAGCATTTT
CASSIDSRNQPQHF
>TRBV4-3|TRBJ2-7|once|-
TGCGCCAGCAGCCAAGATGTCGCCTACGAGCAGTACTTC
CASSQDVAYEQYF
>TRBV28|TRBJ1-2|-|-
TGTGCCAGCGAGACGGGGGGCGAGTCGAACTATGGCTACACCTTC
CASETGGESNYGYTF
>TRBV25-1|TRBJ1-5|few|-
TGTGCCAGCAGTGAAGGTGGTAGTCAGCCCCAGCATTTT
CASSEGGSQPQHF
>TRBV10-3|TRBJ2-2|-|-
TGTGCCATCACCCGTAGGGGGAACACCGGGGAGCTGTTTTTT
CAITRRGNTGELFF
>TRBV27|TRBJ2-7|few|-
TGTGCCAGCACCAAAACGACAGGTTTCTCCTACGAGCAGTACTTC
CASTKTTGFSYEQYF
>TRBV28|TRBJ2-7|-|-
TGTGCCAGCAGCAACTACTACGAGCAGTACTTC
CASSNYYEQYF
>TRBV6-5|TRBJ2-2|many|-
TGTGCCAGCAGTCAGGGGAACCCTACAACCGGGGAGCTGTTTTTT
CASSQGNPTTGELFF
>TRBV7-9|TRBJ2-7|-|-
TGTGCCAGCAGCATGACTGGTTTAACAGGGTACGAGCAGTACTTC
CASSMTGLTGYEQYF
>TRBV6-5|TRBJ2-7|-|-
TGTGCCGCGGGGATTCAGGAGGGCTACGAGCAGTACTTC
CAAGIQEGYEQYF
>TRBV28|TRBJ1-4|-|-
TGTGCCAGCAGAGACAGTGCAACTAATGAAAAACTGTTTTTT
CASRDSATNEKLFF
>TRBV28|TRBJ1-5|-|TRBD1
TGTGCCACCGTGCGGTCCAGGCCCCTTCACAGGGGGCGCGATCAGCCCCAGCATTTT
CATVRSRPLHRGRDQPQHF
>TRBV4-3|TRBJ2-2|-|TRBD1
TGCGCCAGCAGCCAAGATCCGGCCGGGACAGCGAACACCGGGGAGCTGTTTTTT
CASSQDPAGTANTGELFF
>TRBV15|TRBJ2-4|once|TRBD2
TGTGCCACCAGCAGAGGAAAAGCGGGAGGGCCAAAAAACATTCAGTACTTC
CATSRGKAGGPKNIQYF
>TRBV5-1|TRBJ2-7|-|TRBD2
TGCGCCAGCGGGGTAGCGGGAGCCTACGAGCAGTACTTC
CASGVAGAYEQYF
>TRBV7-9|TRBJ2-7|-|-
TGTGCCAGCAGCCCAGGGTTTCGCGACGAGCAGTACTTC
CASSPGFRDEQYF
>TRBV27|TRBJ2-1|-|-
TGTGCCAGCAGTTTTAGCTCCTACAATGAGCAGTTCTTC
CASSFSSYNEQFF
>TRBV4-1|TRBJ2-1|-|TRBD2
TGCGCCAGCAGCCAAGTGGCGGGAGTAGGTAACAATGAGCAGTTCTTC
CASSQVAGVGNNEQFF
>TRBV19|TRBJ1-5|few|-
TGTGCCAGTAGTATAGATCTAGTTAGCAATCAGCCCCAGCATTTT
CASSIDLVSNQPQHF
>TRBV28|TRBJ1-2|-|-
TGTGCCAGCAGTTTTCCCTCGGGCGGAGGTAACTATGGCTACACCTTC
CASSFPSGGGNYGYTF
>TRBV18|TRBJ2-7|-|TRBD1
TGTGCCAGCTCACCACCGGGCAGGGGGCATGGGGAGCAGTACTTC
CASSPPGRGHGEQYF
>TRBV5-1|TRBJ2-5|once|TRBD1
TGCGCCAGCAGCTCGGCCGGGACAGGGGTGAGAGAGACCCAGTACTTC
CASSSAGTGVRETQYF
>TRBV28|TRBJ2-1|-|-
TGTGCCAGCACGCCATCTCCCGGTGAGCAGTTCTTC
CASTPSPGEQFF
>TRBV27|TRBJ1-1|-|-
TGTGCCAGCAGTTTGAGAAACTTAAACACTGAAGCTTTCTTT
CASSLRNLNTEAFF
>TRBV6-6|TRBJ1-1|few|-
TGTGCCAGCAGTCAACAACTACAGGGTGTGGCTTTCTTT
CASSQQLQGVAFF
>TRBV30|TRBJ2-3|-|TRBD1
TGTGCCTGGAGCTTGGGACAGGGGGCTTCAGATACGCAGTATTTT
CAWSLGQGASDTQYF
>TRBV5-1|TRBJ1-5|-|-
TGCGCCAGCAGCTTATCCGGGGGTCAGCCCCAGCATTTT
CASSLSGGQPQHF
>TRBV27|TRBJ2-3|-|TRBD2
TGTGCCAGCAGTTTATTGCGGGAGAGAACAGATACGCAGTATTTT
CASSLLRERTDTQYF
>TRBV28|TRBJ2-3|-|-
TGTGCCAGCAACAAGAGGGAGTTTAGCACAGATACGCAGTATTTT
CASNKREFSTDTQYF
>TRBV18|TRBJ2-1|once|TRBD1
TGTGCCAGCTCACCTCGGGACAGTTACAATGAGCAGTTCTTC
CASSPRDSYNEQFF
>TRBV7-8|TRBJ1-2|few|-
TGTGCCAGCAGCTTAGCTCGGGGGACTAACTATGGCTACACCTTC
CASSLARGTNYGYTF
>TRBV27|TRBJ1-4|-|TRBD1
TGTGCCAGCAGGGCGGACAGGGCTAATGAAAAACTGTTTTTT
CASRADRANEKLFF
>TRBV5-1|TRBJ2-2|-|-
TGCGCCAGCAGCTTGGTAGCCGGGGAGCTGTTTTTT
CASSLVAGELFF
>TRBV19|TRBJ2-3|once|-
TGTGCCAGTAGTCCCCAAGGGGTTGGGGATACGCAGTATTTT
CASSPQGVGDTQYF
>TRBV5-6|TRBJ2-7|-|-
TGTGCCAGCAGTCCCCCTTCCTCCTACGAGCAGTACTTC
CASSPPSSYEQYF
>TRBV5-1|TRBJ2-2|-|-
TGCGCCAGCAGCTTTTCGGAGCTCACCGGGGAGCTGTTTTTT
CASSFSELTGELFF